These T cell receptor beta chains were read from a single sample in a study of blood T cell repertoires in COVID-19. The method was immunoSEQ multiplex PCR; TCRdb's version includes in-frame clones alone and lacks a portion of them. The sample carries roughly 7,500 clones, around 79% recorded once. Specimen: peripheral blood. Every receptor here comes from a human donor in a cohort sampled during active COVID-19. Both conserved end residues are part of each CDR3. The D gene is left open where the match is weak. Rows give clone size only sometimes, using once, few, many, or a class for an expanded clone.

abundance	d_gene	v_gene	j_gene	CDR3nt	CDR3aa
.	.	TRBV19	TRBJ2-7	TGTGCCAGTGCCTCTCGGGTCGACGAGCAGTACTTC	CASASRVDEQYF
.	TRBD2	TRBV11-2	TRBJ2-1	TGTGCCAGCAGCTTGGGACTAGGCCTAATGGATGAGCAGTTCTTC	CASSLGLGLMDEQFF
.	TRBD1	TRBV28	TRBJ2-5	TGTGCCAGCAGATCAACAACAGGGGGCGCGGAGACCCAGTACTTC	CASRSTTGGAETQYF
.	.	TRBV6-5	TRBJ2-5	TGTGCCAGCATAAGGGGTCCTACCTGGGAGACCCAGTACTTC	CASIRGPTWETQYF
.	.	TRBV12-3/TRBV12-4	TRBJ1-5	TGTGCCAGCAGTTTAGGACAGAATCAGCCCCAGCATTTT	CASSLGQNQPQHF
.	TRBD2	TRBV25-1	TRBJ2-7	TGTGCCAGCGGAGGAATTAGCGGGAGATTGTACGAGCAGTACTTC	CASGGISGRLYEQYF
.	TRBD1	TRBV15	TRBJ2-2	TGTGCCACCAGCGTTGACAGGGTCTTCTCGAACACCGGGGAGCTGTTTTTT	CATSVDRVFSNTGELFF
.	.	TRBV7-6	TRBJ2-3	TGTGCCAGCAGCTCCTTGGCGGGGCTCACAGATACGCAGTATTTT	CASSSLAGLTDTQYF
.	.	TRBV19	TRBJ1-5	TGTGCCAGTAGTTCGGGGGGCGCGAATCAGCCCCAGCATTTT	CASSSGGANQPQHF
.	.	TRBV29-1	TRBJ1-1	TGCAGCGTTGAAGGGCCAGTCACAGTCGACACTGAAGCTTTCTTT	CSVEGPVTVDTEAFF
.	.	TRBV3-1/TRBV3-2	TRBJ1-2	TGTGCCAGCAGCCAATCGAGTGGACCCAGGGATGGCTACACCTTC	CASSQSSGPRDGYTF
.	.	TRBV6-1	TRBJ1-4	TGTGCCAGCAGTGAGCAGGGCGAAAAACTGTTTTTT	CASSEQGEKLFF
.	.	TRBV6-5	TRBJ2-4	TGTGCCAGCAGTACGACAGGAGAGCAAAACATTCAGTACTTC	CASSTTGEQNIQYF
.	TRBD2	TRBV2	TRBJ2-1	TGTGCCAAACGGACTAGCGCTTATGAGCAGTTCTTC	CAKRTSAYEQFF
.	.	TRBV4-2	TRBJ2-4	TGTGCCAGCAGCCAAGATAATGGACTTGCGACCAAAAACATTCAGTACTTC	CASSQDNGLATKNIQYF
.	TRBD1	TRBV7-9	TRBJ2-1	TGTGCCAGCAGCTTACAGGACAGGGGGATCAATGAGCAGTTCTTC	CASSLQDRGINEQFF
.	TRBD2	TRBV9	TRBJ2-7	TGTGCCAGCAGCGTAGGGCTCGGACTAGCGAACTACGAGCAGTACTTC	CASSVGLGLANYEQYF
once	.	TRBV28	TRBJ1-1	TGTGCCACCCATAGGCAGGGAAGAACTGAAGCTTTCTTT	CATHRQGRTEAFF
medium-sized	.	TRBV28	TRBJ1-5	TGTGCCAGCAGTCCGCCCAGGGGGCCCCAGCATTTT	CASSPPRGPQHF
.	TRBD1	TRBV19	TRBJ2-3	TGTGCCAGTAGTTCGGACAGGCGGCAGTATTTT	CASSSDRRQYF
.	.	TRBV10-3	TRBJ2-7	TGTGCCATCAGTGAACGACAAGTTAAGACCTACGAGCAGTACTTC	CAISERQVKTYEQYF
few	TRBD2	TRBV3-1/TRBV3-2	TRBJ2-5	TGTGCCAGCAGCCAAGATAGCGCGGGAGGGGGCTGGGAGACCCAGTACTTC	CASSQDSAGGGWETQYF
.	.	TRBV13	TRBJ1-1	TGTGCCAGCAGCTCCCGAGGGCGGGAGACTGAAGCTTTCTTT	CASSSRGRETEAFF
.	.	TRBV11-2	TRBJ2-1	TGTGCCAGCAGCTTAGACTTTCGGGTAGACAATGAGCAGTTCTTC	CASSLDFRVDNEQFF
medium-sized	.	TRBV29-1	TRBJ1-1	TGCAGCGTTGAAGACCGGCGGGGTCGAACTGAAGCTTTCTTT	CSVEDRRGRTEAFF
.	.	TRBV14	TRBJ2-1	TGTGCCAGCAGCCTCAGGGTCAATGAGCAGTTCTTC	CASSLRVNEQFF